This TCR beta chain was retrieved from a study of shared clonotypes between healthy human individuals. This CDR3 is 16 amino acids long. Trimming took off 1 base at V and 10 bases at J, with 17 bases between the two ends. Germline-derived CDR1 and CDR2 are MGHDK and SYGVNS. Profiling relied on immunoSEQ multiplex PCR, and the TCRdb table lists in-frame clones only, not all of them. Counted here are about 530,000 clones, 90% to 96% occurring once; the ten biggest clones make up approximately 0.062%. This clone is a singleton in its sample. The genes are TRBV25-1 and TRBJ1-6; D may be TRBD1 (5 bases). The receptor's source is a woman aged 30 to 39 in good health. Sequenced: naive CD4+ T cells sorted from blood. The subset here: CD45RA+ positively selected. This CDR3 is CASSELRAGAESPLHF. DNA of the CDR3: TGTGCCAGCAGTGAATTAAGGGCCGGGGCGGAATCACCCCTCCACTTT.